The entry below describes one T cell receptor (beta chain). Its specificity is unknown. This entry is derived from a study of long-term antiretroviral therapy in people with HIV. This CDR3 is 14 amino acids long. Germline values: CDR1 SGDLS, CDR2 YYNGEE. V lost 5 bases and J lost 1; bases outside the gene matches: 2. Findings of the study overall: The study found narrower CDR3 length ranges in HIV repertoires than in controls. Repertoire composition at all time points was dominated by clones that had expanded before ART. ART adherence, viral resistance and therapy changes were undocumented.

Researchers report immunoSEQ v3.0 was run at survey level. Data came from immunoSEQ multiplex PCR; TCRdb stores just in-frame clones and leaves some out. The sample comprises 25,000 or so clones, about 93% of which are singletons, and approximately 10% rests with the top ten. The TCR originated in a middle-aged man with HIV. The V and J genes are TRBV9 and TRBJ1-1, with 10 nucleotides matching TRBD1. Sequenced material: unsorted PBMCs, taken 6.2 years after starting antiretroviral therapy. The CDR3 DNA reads TGTGCCAGCAGAGGGGACAGGGGGAACACTGAAGCTTTCTTT. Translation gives CASRGDRGNTEAFF.